This T cell receptor (beta chain) was sequenced in a study of cytomegalovirus exposure and HLA in healthy donors. PCR used 60 Vbeta primers and 13 Jbeta primers. The protocol was immunoSEQ multiplex PCR, while the TCRdb copy is restricted to in-frame clones and leaves out a portion. The repertoire consists of roughly 71,000 clones, with around 62% occurring once and the leading ten covering roughly 3.1%. This clone was detected only a few times. Its specificity is not known. Samples came from healthy bone marrow donors. Points from the study as a whole: In a later analysis, at a false discovery rate of 0.05, 16,951 TCR beta sequences were associated with HLA alleles.

The CDR3 has 13 residues. Trimming cost V 5 bases and J 6 bases, with 13 bases left between them. Germline V gene sequence: CDR1 SGHTA, CDR2 FQGNSA. The origin of this receptor is a man aged 25-40 years in good health and CMV-seronegative. The sequenced sample was PBMCs. V usage is TRBV7-2 and J usage is TRBJ1-1; D gene ambiguous. CDR3 coding DNA: TGTGCCAGCAGCCACAGTCGGGAGGCTGAAGCTTTCTTT. Protein sequence: CASSHSREAEAFF.